This T cell receptor beta chain was found in a study of shared clonotypes between healthy human individuals. Study-wide results and limits: Having only a few donors restricted how much genetic and exposure-history diversity was captured.

A remark on this clone: Its antigen is undetermined.

The unsorted samples took about 90 million PBMCs to get genomic DNA. The CDR3 spans 15 residues. V dropped 6 bases and J dropped 3; count of bases not matched to a gene: 5. CDR1 is MDHEN, CDR2 SYDVKM, per germline. Investigators spread the genomic DNA of each subset evenly over several immunoSEQ plates. Methods used by the authors: As immunoSEQ supplied junction-only sequences (without quality scores), filtering differed. Using immunoSEQ multiplex PCR, the repertoire was profiled, and TCRdb retains in-frame clones only, with some absent. That table supplies the V and J calls and clone size; D and trimming were determined from the DNA. Counted here are about 490,000 clones, 79% occurring once; the ten biggest clones make up roughly 12%.

This clonotype originated in a woman in her 40s in good health. Some clones in this sample may be carry-over from other donors' samples. Sequenced: PBMCs. The chain combines TRBV28 with TRBJ2-2, with 9 positions matching TRBD1. The CDR3 DNA sequence: TGTGCCAGCAGCACGACAGGGGGTGACACCGGGGAGCTGTTTTTT. This translates into CASSTTGGDTGELFF.